Listed below are T cell receptor beta chains from one sample, sequenced in a study of cytomegalovirus exposure and HLA in healthy donors. Clones were sequenced by immunoSEQ multiplex PCR, and TCRdb holds only the in-frame ones, with some missing. The data contain over 85,000 clones, approximately 86% of them singletons. Sequencing was done on a sample of PBMCs. Receptor source: a man aged 35-49 years in good health and CMV-seronegative. The CDR3 runs from the conserved cysteine through the conserved F or W. A D gene is named only where the DNA matches it firmly. Some rows mark clone size as missing; the rest say once, few, many or name a class of expanded clone.

V,size,D,J,DNA,CDR3
TRBV12-2,once,NA,TRBJ2-5,TGTGCAAGTCGCTTAGTGAAGGAGGGGGAGACCCAGTACTTC,CASRLVKEGETQYF
TRBV30,once,NA,TRBJ2-2,TGTGCCTGGAGTGTAGCTGTTAACACCGGGGAGCTGTTTTTT,CAWSVAVNTGELFF
TRBV27,NA,TRBD2,TRBJ2-1,TGTGCCAGCAGTTCCAGCGGGGGCTACAATGAGCAGTTCTTC,CASSSSGGYNEQFF
TRBV6-5,NA,NA,TRBJ1-6,TGTGCCAGCAGTCGGACGGGAGATAATTCACCCCTCCACTTT,CASSRTGDNSPLHF
TRBV25-1,NA,TRBD1,TRBJ1-1,TGTGCCAGCAGTGAATGGACAGGGGAGACTGAAGCTTTCTTT,CASSEWTGETEAFF
TRBV27,NA,NA,TRBJ1-6,TGTGCCAGCAGTTTCGGCGGGATTAGTTCACCCCTCCACTTT,CASSFGGISSPLHF
TRBV5-1,once,NA,TRBJ2-5,TGCGCCAGCAGCTTTACAGGGGAGACCCAGTACTTC,CASSFTGETQYF
TRBV6-1,NA,NA,TRBJ1-6,TGTGCCAGCAGTGAAGATTCCGGGGGATATTCACCCCTCCACTTT,CASSEDSGGYSPLHF
TRBV13,NA,NA,TRBJ1-4,TGTGCCAGCAGCTTAAAGGTCCAGGGAATTGAAAAACTGTTTTTT,CASSLKVQGIEKLFF
TRBV7-2,NA,NA,TRBJ2-3,TGTGCCAGCAGGATAGACTGGTCTAGCACAGATACGCAGTATTTT,CASRIDWSSTDTQYF
TRBV14,NA,NA,TRBJ1-4,TGTGCCAGCAGTCAACAATCCACTAATGAAAAACTGTTTTTT,CASSQQSTNEKLFF
TRBV7-2,few,TRBD1,TRBJ1-5,TGTGCCAGCAGCTTAGTCGGGACAGGGTATCAGCCCCAGCATTTT,CASSLVGTGYQPQHF
TRBV2,NA,TRBD2,TRBJ2-1,TGTGCCAGCAGTGAAAGGAGCGGGGGGTTCGATGAGCAGTTCTTC,CASSERSGGFDEQFF